This T cell receptor beta chain stems from a study of cytomegalovirus exposure and HLA in healthy donors. General observations from the study: The authors listed around 150 TCR beta chains as cytomegalovirus-associated.

CDR1 LGHNT and CDR2 FRNRAP come from the germline V gene. The CDR3 consists of 18 residues. The J segment lost 0 bases and the V segment lost 0 bases, leaving 10 bases of the junction unmatched. In the case of this clone: As yet, its antigen is unknown.

Sequencing was performed with immunoSEQ multiplex PCR; in TCRdb, only in-frame clones are kept and a portion is missing. The sample holds 110,000 to 150,000 clones, approximately 84% seen once. What was sequenced was PBMCs. The chain links TRBV12-5 to TRBJ1-2; 7 bases align to TRBD1. The TCR sequence derives from a woman aged 25 to 39 in good health and CMV-seronegative. The CDR3 nucleotides read TGTGCTAGTGGTTTGGTAATAGGGGGCGAGTTTACTAACTATGGCTACACCTTC. This codes for CASGLVIGGEFTNYGYTF.